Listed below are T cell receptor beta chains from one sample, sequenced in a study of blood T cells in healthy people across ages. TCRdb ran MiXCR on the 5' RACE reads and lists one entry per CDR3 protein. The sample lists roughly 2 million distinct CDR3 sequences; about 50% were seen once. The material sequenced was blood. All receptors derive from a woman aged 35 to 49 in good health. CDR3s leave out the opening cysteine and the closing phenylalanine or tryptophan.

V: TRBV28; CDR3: ASTLGGGRNYNEQY
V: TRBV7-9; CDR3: ASSSLYSGGDNEQF
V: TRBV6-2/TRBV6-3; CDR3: ASSPGTTGVYTDTQY
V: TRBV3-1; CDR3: ASSQGTPNEQF
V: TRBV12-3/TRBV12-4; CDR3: AILFVTTRGDTQY
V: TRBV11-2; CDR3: ASSLDGRLAGGPYNEQF
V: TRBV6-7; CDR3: ASSYQFTGTVGYGYT
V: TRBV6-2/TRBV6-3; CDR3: ASSCNGPPGEQY
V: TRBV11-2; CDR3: ASSLALPGLAGAQKTQY
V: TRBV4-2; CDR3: ASSHTASRGANTDTQY
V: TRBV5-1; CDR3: ASSLPQQAHTDTQY
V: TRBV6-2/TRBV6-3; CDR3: ATALSYNEQF
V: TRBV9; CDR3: ASSVEWAAYSTDTQY
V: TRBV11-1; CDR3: ASSLNSLGQGTQY
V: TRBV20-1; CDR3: RGAGRRTDTQY
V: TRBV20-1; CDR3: SILRVRQGNPGYT
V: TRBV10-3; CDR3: AISVGTSGGQETQF
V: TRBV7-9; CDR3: ASSFTDIYEQY
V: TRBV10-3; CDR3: AISDGSGTGVLEQY
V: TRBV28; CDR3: ASSLRSGLAGGRPTDTQY
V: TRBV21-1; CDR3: ASSKAPSSATGGYT
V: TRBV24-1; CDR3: ATSDGSPSRGYT
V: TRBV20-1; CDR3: SAIKDTQY
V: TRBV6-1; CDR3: ASGGQGFYNEQF
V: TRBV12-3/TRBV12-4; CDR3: ASSRGTGLVPQETQY
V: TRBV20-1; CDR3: SACRGVQETQY
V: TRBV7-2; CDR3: ASSLGGTGSYGYT
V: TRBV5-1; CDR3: ASSLRPQGIGGNEKLF
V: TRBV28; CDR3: ASSPREGFADTRY